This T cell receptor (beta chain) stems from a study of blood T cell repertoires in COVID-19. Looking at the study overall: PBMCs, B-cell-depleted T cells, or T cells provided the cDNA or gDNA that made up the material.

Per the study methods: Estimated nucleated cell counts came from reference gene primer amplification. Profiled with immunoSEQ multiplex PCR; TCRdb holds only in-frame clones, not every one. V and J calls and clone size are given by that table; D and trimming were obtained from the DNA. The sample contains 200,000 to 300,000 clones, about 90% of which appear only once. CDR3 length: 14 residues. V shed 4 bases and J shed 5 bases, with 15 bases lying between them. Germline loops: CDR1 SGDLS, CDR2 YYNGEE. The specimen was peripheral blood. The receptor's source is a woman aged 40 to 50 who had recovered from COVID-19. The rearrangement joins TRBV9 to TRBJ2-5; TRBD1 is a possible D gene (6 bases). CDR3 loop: CASSPRTDEETQYF. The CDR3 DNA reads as TGTGCCAGCAGCCCCCGGACAGATGAGGAGACCCAGTACTTC. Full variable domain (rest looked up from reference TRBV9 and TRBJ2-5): DSGVTQTPKHLITATGQRVTLRCSPRSGDLSVYWYQQSLDQGLQFLIQYYNGEERAKGNILERFSAQQFPDLHSELNLSSLELGDSALYFCASSPRTDEETQYFGPGTRLLVL.